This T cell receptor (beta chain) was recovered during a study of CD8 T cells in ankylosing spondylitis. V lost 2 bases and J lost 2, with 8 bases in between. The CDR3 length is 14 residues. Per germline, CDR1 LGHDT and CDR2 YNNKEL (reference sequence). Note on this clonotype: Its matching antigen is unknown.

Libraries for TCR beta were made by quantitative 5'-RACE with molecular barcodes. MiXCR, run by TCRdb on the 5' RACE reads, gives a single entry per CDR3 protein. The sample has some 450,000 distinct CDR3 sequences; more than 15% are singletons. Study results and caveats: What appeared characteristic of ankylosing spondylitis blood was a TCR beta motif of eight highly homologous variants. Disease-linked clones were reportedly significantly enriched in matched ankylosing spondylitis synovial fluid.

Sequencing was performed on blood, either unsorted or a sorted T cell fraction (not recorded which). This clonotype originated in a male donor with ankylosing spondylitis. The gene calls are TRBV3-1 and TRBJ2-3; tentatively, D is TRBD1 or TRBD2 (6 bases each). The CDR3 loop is CASSQRGPTDTQYF. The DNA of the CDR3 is TGTGCCAGCAGCCAACGGGGGCCCACAGATACGCAGTATTTT.